Detailed here is one T cell receptor (beta chain). The data derive from a study of T-cell reconstitution after alpha-beta-depleted transplantation in children. Trimming stripped 1 base from V and 5 bases from J, with 10 bases between. The CDR3 loop spans 14 amino acids. Germline V gene sequence: CDR1 SGHRS, CDR2 YFSETQ. The library targeted TCRbeta and was prepared with unique molecular identifiers. TCRdb redid the calling of the PCR reads with MiXCR, one entry per CDR3 protein. The sample includes 350,000 to 450,000 distinct CDR3 sequences, roughly 13% seen only once; the top ten take roughly 4.3%. This specimen consisted of PBMCs, obtained from the stem cell graft. This clonotype was sampled from a human donor who donated a stem cell graft to a child with Fanconi anemia. V and J are TRBV5-1 and TRBJ2-1, with D possibly called TRBD1 or TRBD2 (5 bases each). The CDR3 nucleotides are TGCGCCAGCAGCTTGCGGGACCCAGACAATGAGCAGTTCTTC. Translation gives CASSLRDPDNEQFF.